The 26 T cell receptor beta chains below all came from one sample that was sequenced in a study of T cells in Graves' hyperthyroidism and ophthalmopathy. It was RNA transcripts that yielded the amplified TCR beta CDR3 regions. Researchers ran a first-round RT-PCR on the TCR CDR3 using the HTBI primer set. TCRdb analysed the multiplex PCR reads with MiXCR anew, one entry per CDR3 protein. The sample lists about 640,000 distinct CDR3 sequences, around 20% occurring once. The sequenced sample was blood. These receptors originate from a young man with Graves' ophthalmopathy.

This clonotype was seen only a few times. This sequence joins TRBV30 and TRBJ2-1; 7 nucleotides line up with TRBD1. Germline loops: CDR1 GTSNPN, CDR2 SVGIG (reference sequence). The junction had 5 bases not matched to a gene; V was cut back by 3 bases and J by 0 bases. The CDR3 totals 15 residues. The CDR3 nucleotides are TGTGCCTGGAGAGACAGGGAGTTCTCCTACAATGAGCAGTTCTTC. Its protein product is CAWRDREFSYNEQFF.

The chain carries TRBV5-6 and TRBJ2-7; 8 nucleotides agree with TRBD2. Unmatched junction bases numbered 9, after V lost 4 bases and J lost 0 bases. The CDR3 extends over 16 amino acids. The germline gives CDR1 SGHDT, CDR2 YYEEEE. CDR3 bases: TGTGCCAGCAGCGGTATGGCGGGGGGAAGCTCCTACGAGCAGTACTTC. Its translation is CASSGMAGGSSYEQYF.

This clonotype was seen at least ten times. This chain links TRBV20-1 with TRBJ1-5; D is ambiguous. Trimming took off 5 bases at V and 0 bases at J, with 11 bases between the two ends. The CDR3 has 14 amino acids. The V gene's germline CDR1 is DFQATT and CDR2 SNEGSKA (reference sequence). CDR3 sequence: CSAEDKYSNQPQHF. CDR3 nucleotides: TGCAGTGCTGAAGACAAGTATAGCAATCAGCCCCAGCATTTT.

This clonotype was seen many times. This chain's CDR3 is CASSLGVTSYNEQFF. The CDR3 bases are TGTGCCAGCAGCTTAGGAGTGACCTCCTACAATGAGCAGTTCTTC. V usage is TRBV7-9 and J usage is TRBJ2-1; unclear D gene. V was shortened by 1 base and J by 0 bases, with 7 bases between the two germline ends. Germline CDR1 reads SEHNR; CDR2 reads FQNEAQ (reference sequence). This CDR3 region has 15 residues.

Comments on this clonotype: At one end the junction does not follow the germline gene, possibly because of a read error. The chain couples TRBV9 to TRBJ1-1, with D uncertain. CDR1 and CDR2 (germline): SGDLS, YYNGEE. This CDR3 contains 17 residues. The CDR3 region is CACSVGDTVPMNTEAFF. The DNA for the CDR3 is TGTGCCTGCAGCGTGGGCGATACCGTGCCTATGAACACTGAAGCTTTCTTT. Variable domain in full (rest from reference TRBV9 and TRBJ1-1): DSGVTQTPKHLITATGQRVTLRCSPRSGDLSVYWYQQSLDQGLQFLIQYYNGEERAKGNILERFSAQQFPDLHSELNLSSLELGDSALYFCACSVGDTVPMNTEAFFGQGTRLTVV.

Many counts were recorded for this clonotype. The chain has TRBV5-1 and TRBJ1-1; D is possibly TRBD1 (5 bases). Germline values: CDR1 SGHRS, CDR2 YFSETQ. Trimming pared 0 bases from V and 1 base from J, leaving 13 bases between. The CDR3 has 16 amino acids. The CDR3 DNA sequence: TGCGCCAGCAGCTTGGGTGTGCAGGGTGGGAACACTGAAGCTTTCTTT. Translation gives CASSLGVQGGNTEAFF.

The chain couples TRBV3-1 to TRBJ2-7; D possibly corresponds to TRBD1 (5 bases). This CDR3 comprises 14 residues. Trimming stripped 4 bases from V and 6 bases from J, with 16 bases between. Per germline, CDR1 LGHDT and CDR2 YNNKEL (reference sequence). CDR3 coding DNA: TGTGCCAGCAGCCCCGACAGACTTACGTTCGAGCAGTACTTC. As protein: CASSPDRLTFEQYF.

The chain's CDR3 is CATSGQGREQYF. CDR3 nucleotide sequence: TGTGCCACCTCGGGACAGGGGCGCGAGCAGTACTTC. The V and J genes are TRBV19 and TRBJ2-7, with 10 positions matching TRBD1. The ends lost 10 bases at V and 6 bases at J; junction bases unmatched: 6. The CDR3 runs 12 residues. The germline V gene has CDR1 LNHDA and CDR2 SQIVND (reference sequence).

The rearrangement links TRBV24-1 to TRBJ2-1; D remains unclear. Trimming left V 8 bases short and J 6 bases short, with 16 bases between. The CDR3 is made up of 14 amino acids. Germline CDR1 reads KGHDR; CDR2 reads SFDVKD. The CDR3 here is CATTIDITVNEQFF. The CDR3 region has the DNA TGTGCCACCACTATCGACATTACGGTCAATGAGCAGTTCTTC.

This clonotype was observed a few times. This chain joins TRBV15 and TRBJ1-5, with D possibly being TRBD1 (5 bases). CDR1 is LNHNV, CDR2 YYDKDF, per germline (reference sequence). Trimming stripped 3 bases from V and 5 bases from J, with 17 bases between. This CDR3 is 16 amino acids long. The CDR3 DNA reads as TGTGCCACCAGCAGTACCCTGACAGTGGAGGATCAGCCCCAGCATTTT. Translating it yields CATSSTLTVEDQPQHF.

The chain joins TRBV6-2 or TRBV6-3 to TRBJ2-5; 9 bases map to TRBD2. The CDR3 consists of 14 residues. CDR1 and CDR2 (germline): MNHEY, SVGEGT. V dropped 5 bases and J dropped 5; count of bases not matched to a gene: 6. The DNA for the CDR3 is TGTGCCAGCAGTGCCGGGACTAGCATGGAGACCCAGTACTTC. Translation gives CASSAGTSMETQYF.

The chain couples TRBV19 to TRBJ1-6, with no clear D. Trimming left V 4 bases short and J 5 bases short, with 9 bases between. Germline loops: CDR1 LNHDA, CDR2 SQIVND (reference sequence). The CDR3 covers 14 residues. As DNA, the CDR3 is TGTGCCAGTAGTAATGCCGTCGATAATTCACCCCTCCACTTT. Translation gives CASSNAVDNSPLHF.

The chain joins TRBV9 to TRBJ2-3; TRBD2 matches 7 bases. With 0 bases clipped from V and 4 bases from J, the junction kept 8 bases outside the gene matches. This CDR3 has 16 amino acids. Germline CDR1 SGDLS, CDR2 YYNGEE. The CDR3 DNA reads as TGTGCCAGCAGCGTAGAAGGATGGGCGGGAGCAGATACGCAGTATTTT. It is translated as CASSVEGWAGADTQYF. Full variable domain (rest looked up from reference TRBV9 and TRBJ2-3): DSGVTQTPKHLITATGQRVTLRCSPRSGDLSVYWYQQSLDQGLQFLIQYYNGEERAKGNILERFSAQQFPDLHSELNLSSLELGDSALYFCASSVEGWAGADTQYFGPGTRLTVL.

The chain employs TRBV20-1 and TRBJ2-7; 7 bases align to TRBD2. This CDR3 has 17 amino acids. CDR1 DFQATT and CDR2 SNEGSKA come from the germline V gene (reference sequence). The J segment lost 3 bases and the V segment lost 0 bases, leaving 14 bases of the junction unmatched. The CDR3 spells CSARDLKRPSGNYEQYF. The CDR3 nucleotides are TGCAGTGCTAGAGATCTGAAAAGGCCTAGCGGTAACTACGAGCAGTACTTC.

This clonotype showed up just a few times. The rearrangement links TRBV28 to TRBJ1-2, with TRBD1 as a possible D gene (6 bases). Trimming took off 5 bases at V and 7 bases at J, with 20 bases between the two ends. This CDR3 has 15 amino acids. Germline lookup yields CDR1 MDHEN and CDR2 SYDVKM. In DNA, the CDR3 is TGTGCCAGCAGTACACCCCGTCGACAGGCTGGTGGCTACACCTTC. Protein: CASSTPRRQAGGYTF.

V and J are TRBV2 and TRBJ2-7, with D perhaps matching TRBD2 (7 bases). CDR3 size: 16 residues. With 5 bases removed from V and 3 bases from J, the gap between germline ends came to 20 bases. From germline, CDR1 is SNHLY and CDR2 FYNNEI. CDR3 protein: CASSYSGTISRYEQYF. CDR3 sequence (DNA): TGTGCCAGCAGTTACAGCGGGACAATCTCCCGCTACGAGCAGTACTTC.

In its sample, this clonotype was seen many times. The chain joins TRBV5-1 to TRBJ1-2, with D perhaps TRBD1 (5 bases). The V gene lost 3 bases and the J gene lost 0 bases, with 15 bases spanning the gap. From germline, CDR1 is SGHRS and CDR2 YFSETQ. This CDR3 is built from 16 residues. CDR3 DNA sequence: TGCGCCAGCAGCTGGACTTATCGGGACCCTAACTATGGCTACACCTTC. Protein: CASSWTYRDPNYGYTF.

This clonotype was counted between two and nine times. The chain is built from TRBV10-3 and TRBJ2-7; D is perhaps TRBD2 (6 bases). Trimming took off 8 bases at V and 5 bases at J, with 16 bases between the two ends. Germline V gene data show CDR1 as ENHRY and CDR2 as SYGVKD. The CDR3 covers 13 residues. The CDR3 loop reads CAIRGAATDEQYF. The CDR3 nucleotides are TGTGCCATCCGCGGGGCAGCGACCGACGAGCAGTACTTC.

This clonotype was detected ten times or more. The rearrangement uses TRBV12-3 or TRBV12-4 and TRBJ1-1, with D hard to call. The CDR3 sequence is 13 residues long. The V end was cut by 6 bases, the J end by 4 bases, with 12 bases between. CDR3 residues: CASRGPRRTEAFF. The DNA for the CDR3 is TGTGCCAGCAGGGGTCCGAGGCGCACTGAAGCTTTCTTT.

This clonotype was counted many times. The CDR3, as DNA: TGTGCCAGCAGCCTTCGAAACGCAGATACGCAGTATTTT. This encodes CASSLRNADTQYF. The chain uses TRBV7-6 and TRBJ2-3; no definite D call. The V gene's germline CDR1 is SGHVS and CDR2 FNYEAQ. This CDR3 spans 13 amino acids. Trimming cost V 5 bases and J 4 bases, with 10 bases left between them. Based on the CDR3 plus reference TRBV7-6 and TRBJ2-3, the full variable domain is GAGVSQSPRYKVTKRGQDVALRCDPISGHVSLYWYRQALGQGPEFLTYFNYEAQQDKSGLPNDRFSAERPEGSISTLTIQRTEQRDSAMYRCASSLRNADTQYFGPGTRLTVL.

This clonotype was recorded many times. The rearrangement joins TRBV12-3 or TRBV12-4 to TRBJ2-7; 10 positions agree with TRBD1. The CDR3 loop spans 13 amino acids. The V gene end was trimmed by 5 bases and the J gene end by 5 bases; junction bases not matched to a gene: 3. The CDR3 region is CASSPGTGDEQYF. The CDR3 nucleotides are TGTGCCAGCAGTCCCGGGACAGGGGACGAGCAGTACTTC.

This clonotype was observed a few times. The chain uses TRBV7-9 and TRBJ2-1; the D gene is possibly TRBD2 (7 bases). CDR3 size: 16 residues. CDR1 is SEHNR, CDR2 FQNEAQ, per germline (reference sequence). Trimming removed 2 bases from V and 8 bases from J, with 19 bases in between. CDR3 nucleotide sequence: TGTGCCAGCAGCTTAAGGGGGGGCGGGAGAGTCGATGAGCAGTTCTTC. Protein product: CASSLRGGGRVDEQFF.

CDR3 nucleotide sequence: TGTGCCAGCACCCTAAGCGGGGATGGGGCCGGGGAGCTGTTTTTT. Translating gives CASTLSGDGAGELFF. V gene TRBV6-1 combines with J gene TRBJ2-2, with 7 bases matching TRBD2. J gave up 6 bases and V 7 bases, and 11 bases lay outside the gene matches. The CDR3 contains 15 residues. From germline, CDR1 is MNHNS and CDR2 SASEGT.

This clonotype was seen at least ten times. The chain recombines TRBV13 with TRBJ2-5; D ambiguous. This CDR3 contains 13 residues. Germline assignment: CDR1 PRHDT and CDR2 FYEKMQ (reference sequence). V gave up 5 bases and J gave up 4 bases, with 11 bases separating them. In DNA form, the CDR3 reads TGTGCCAGCAGCCCCGCGAGTGCAGAGACCCAGTACTTC. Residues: CASSPASAETQYF.

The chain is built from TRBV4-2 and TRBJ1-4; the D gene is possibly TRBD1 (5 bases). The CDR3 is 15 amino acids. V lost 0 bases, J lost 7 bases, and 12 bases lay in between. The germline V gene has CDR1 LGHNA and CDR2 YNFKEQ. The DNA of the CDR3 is TGTGCCAGCAGCCAAGAAGGGGTTGTTGCTGAAAAACTGTTTTTT. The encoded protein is CASSQEGVVAEKLFF.

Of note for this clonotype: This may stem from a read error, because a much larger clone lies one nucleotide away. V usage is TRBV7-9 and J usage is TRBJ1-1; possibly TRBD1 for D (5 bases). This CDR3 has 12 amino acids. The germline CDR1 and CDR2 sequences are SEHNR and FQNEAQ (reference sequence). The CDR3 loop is CASTHRNTEASF. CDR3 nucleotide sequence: TGTGCCAGCACCCACAGGAACACTGAAGCTTCCTTT. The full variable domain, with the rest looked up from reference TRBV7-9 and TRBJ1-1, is DTGVSQNPRHKITKRGQNVTFRCDPISEHNRLYWYRQTLGQGPEFLTYFQNEAQLEKSRLLSDRFSAERPKGSFSTLEIQRTEQGDSAMYLCASTHRNTEASFGQGTRLTVV.